The clone carrying this TCR beta chain was picked up many times. What it binds is not known. Arm-PCR of CDR3 regions with iRepertoire HTBI primers generated TCR beta libraries. TCRdb ran MiXCR on the multiplex PCR reads and lists one entry per CDR3 protein. The sample contains under 300,000 distinct CDR3 sequences, 20% of which appear only once. The data stem from a study of regulatory T cells in long-lasting Graves disease. Study-level points and caveats: Persistent disease exhibited a predilection for TRBV28, TRBJ1-2 and TRBJ2-5. Newly diagnosed patients shared 1,000 or so public clonotypes; persistent patients shared approximately 2,700.

Noted time point: newly diagnosed GD, antithyroid drugs for less than 3 months. Making the TCR library involved RNA that had been extracted from PBMCs. Trimming cost V 5 bases and J 4 bases, with 9 bases left between them. CDR3 size: 12 residues. The starting material was peripheral blood mononuclear cells (PBMCs), obtained at new diagnosis, from a patient treated with antithyroid drugs. The rearrangement joins TRBV12-3 or TRBV12-4 to TRBJ2-7, with no clear D. The sequence came from a female donor with Graves disease. The CDR3 DNA follows: TGTGCCAGCAGTCACGCGACTTACGAGCAGTACTTC. Amino acid sequence: CASSHATYEQYF.